These 5 T cell receptor beta chains originate from one sample sequenced in a study of siplizumab effects on memory and regulatory T cells (dated by TCRdb to between 2017 and 2020). The method behind the library was the immunoSEQ multiplex PCR assay. Sourced from immuneACCESS, this table was stored by TCRdb with only in-frame sequences that have V and J called. A share of the clones is absent; for the studies checked, an unresolved V gene accounts for under half, and the remainder has no known explanation. This sample comprises tens of thousands of clones, about 90% of them detected only once. The ten most abundant clones make up around 30% of the sample. The sample consisted of CD8+ T cells sorted from blood. All receptors derive from a human donor in good health.

The genes are TRBV5-1 and TRBJ1-1, with D hard to call. V lost 0 bases, J lost 0 bases, and 3 bases lay in between. Germline assignment: CDR1 SGHRS and CDR2 YFSETQ. This CDR3 comprises 13 residues. The DNA of the CDR3 is TGCGCCAGCAGCTTGGATATGAACACTGAAGCTTTCTTT. It translates to CASSLDMNTEAFF. The variable domain in full, completed from reference TRBV5-1 and TRBJ1-1, reads KAGVTQTPRYLIKTRGQQVTLSCSPISGHRSVSWYQQTPGQGLQFLFEYFSETQRNKGNFPGRFSGRQFSNSRSEMNVSTLELGDSALYLCASSLDMNTEAFFGQGTRLTVV.

V and J are TRBV7-6 and TRBJ1-1, with D unresolved. Germline V CDR1 and CDR2: SGHVS, FNYEAQ. The germline V and J ends were trimmed by 6 bases and 0 bases, with 11 bases remaining between them. The CDR3 contains 14 residues. Here the CDR3 reads CASSTTVMNTEAFF. CDR3 coding DNA: TGTGCCAGCAGTACCACGGTTATGAACACTGAAGCTTTCTTT.

The chain is built from TRBV9 and TRBJ2-2; 7 bases fit TRBD2. Germline lookup yields CDR1 SGDLS and CDR2 YYNGEE. The CDR3 sequence is 18 residues long. The ends lost 4 bases at V and 1 base at J; junction bases unmatched: 13. Written as DNA, the CDR3 is TGTGCCAGCAGCTACCGACCCGGGACTACCCTGAACACCGGGGAGCTGTTTTTT. It specifies CASSYRPGTTLNTGELFF.

V gene TRBV10-3 combines with J gene TRBJ2-1, with TRBD2 matching over 7 bases. Germline CDR1 ENHRY, CDR2 SYGVKD. V trimming: 9 bases; J trimming: 9 bases; junction bases outside the gene matches: 14. This CDR3 is 14 amino acids long. The CDR3 loop is CAMRDRTRSSEQFF. CDR3 DNA sequence: TGTGCCATGAGGGATAGGACTAGATCGAGTGAGCAGTTCTTC.

V gene TRBV7-6 combines with J gene TRBJ2-7; D gene unclear. Trimming took off 1 base at V and 6 bases at J, with 16 bases between the two ends. CDR1 and CDR2 (germline): SGHVS, FNYEAQ. CDR3 size: 15 residues. The CDR3 coding sequence is TGTGCCAGCAGCTTAGTCCGGCAGAACCTCGGCGAGCAGTACTTC. Translating it yields CASSLVRQNLGEQYF.